This paragraph reports one T cell receptor (beta chain). This sample is part of a study of regulatory T cells in long-lasting Graves disease. Germline CDR1 and CDR2: MNHEY and SVGEGT. The CDR3 is made up of 12 amino acids. V lost 8 bases and J lost 4, with 8 bases in between. Construction of TCR beta libraries relied on iRepertoire HTBI primers and on Arm-PCR targeting CDR3 regions. TCRdb re-called the multiplex PCR reads through MiXCR, storing one row per CDR3 protein. The sample lists roughly 500,000 distinct CDR3 sequences; approximately 12% were seen once. Time point meaning: newly diagnosed GD, antithyroid drugs for less than 3 months. PBMC-derived RNA was used for the TCR library. This sample also appeared in a second study, on T cells in Graves' hyperthyroidism and ophthalmopathy. As that report states: The TCR CDR3 first-round RT-PCR relied on the HTBI primer set.

The TCR comes from a woman in her 30s with Graves disease. V is TRBV6-2 or TRBV6-3 and J is TRBJ2-2; no reliable D call. The sample was peripheral blood mononuclear cells (PBMCs), taken at new diagnosis, from a patient treated with antithyroid drugs. The CDR3 reads CASESGTGELFF. DNA of the CDR3: TGTGCCAGCGAGTCGGGCACCGGGGAGCTGTTTTTT.